This passage covers 23 T cell receptor beta chains from one sample sequenced in a study of CD8 T cells in Susac syndrome. After extraction with the RNeasy kit, roughly 0.45 to 1 ug of the RNA was reverse transcribed using random hexamers. TCRdb itself ran the immunoSEQ multiplex PCR reads through MiXCR, one entry per CDR3 protein. This sample yields some 94,000 distinct CDR3 sequences, of which roughly 94% are seen a single time; around 0.33% belongs to the top ten. Sequencing was performed on CD4+ T cells from PBMCs. These receptors were taken from a human donor with Susac syndrome.

V usage is TRBV18 and J usage is TRBJ1-2; TRBD1 aligns across 8 bases. The CDR3 totals 13 residues. V gave up 3 bases and J gave up 14 bases; unmatched junction bases: 11. The germline CDR1 and CDR2 sequences are KGHSH and LQKENI. This CDR3 reads CASSPDREKLWTF. CDR3 DNA sequence: TGTGCCAGCTCACCGGACAGGGAAAAGCTGTGGACCTTC.

V is TRBV30 and J is TRBJ2-1; D gene ambiguous. This CDR3 has 11 residues. Germline assignment: CDR1 GTSNPN and CDR2 SVGIG (reference sequence). V shed 5 bases and J shed 9 bases, with 11 bases lying between them. The CDR3 reads CAWEASSEQFF. The CDR3 coding sequence is TGTGCCTGGGAAGCATCAAGTGAGCAGTTCTTC.

The chain employs TRBV3-1 and TRBJ2-7; the D gene is possibly TRBD2 (7 bases). V was shortened by 1 base and J by 4 bases, with 17 bases between the two germline ends. CDR3 length: 16 amino acids. Germline CDR1 reads LGHDT; CDR2 reads YNNKEL (reference sequence). CDR3 DNA sequence: TGTGCCAGCAGCCAAGGGACCGCGGGGGCCGGGTACGAGCAGTACTTC. Its translation is CASSQGTAGAGYEQYF.

This clonotype was seen a single time. This rearrangement joins TRBV7-2 to TRBJ2-5, with 11 bases fitting TRBD1. V lost 4 bases to trimming and J lost 9 bases; unmatched junction nucleotides: 7. The CDR3 is 14 amino acids. Germline CDR1 is SGHTA and CDR2 is FQGNSA. This CDR3 is CASSSGQGARAQYF. The CDR3 bases are TGTGCCAGCAGCTCCGGACAGGGGGCGCGGGCCCAGTACTTC.

CDR3 amino acids: CAFNRGPEEQFF. In DNA, the CDR3 is TGTGCCTTTAACAGGGGGCCGGAGGAGCAGTTCTTC. The gene calls are TRBV30 and TRBJ2-1; TRBD1 aligns across 9 bases. The CDR3 loop spans 12 amino acids. Germline-derived CDR1 and CDR2 are GTSNPN and SVGIG (reference sequence). V lost 7 bases to trimming and J lost 10 bases; unmatched junction nucleotides: 8.

The V call is TRBV19, the J call TRBJ2-7, with 10 bases fitting TRBD1. V shed 4 bases, J shed 6 bases, and the junction held 6 bases outside the gene matches. CDR1 and CDR2 from the germline V gene are LNHDA and SQIVND (reference sequence). The CDR3 is 14 amino acids. The CDR3 DNA follows: TGTGCCAGTAGTACACGGGACAGGGGCTCCGAGCAGTACTTC. It yields the protein CASSTRDRGSEQYF.

This chain uses TRBV29-1 with TRBJ2-2, with D hard to call. CDR1 is SQVTM, CDR2 ANQGSEA, per germline. Trimming took off 6 bases at V and 9 bases at J, with 11 bases between the two ends. There are 11 residues in the CDR3. Here the CDR3 DNA reads TGCAGCGTGGCTAGGAGCAGGGAGCTGTTTTTT. Encoded protein: CSVARSRELFF.

The chain carries TRBV20-1 and TRBJ2-5; D unresolved. Germline-derived CDR1 and CDR2 are DFQATT and SNEGSKA (reference sequence). The length of the CDR3 is 13 residues. V was cut by 3 bases and J by 2 bases, with 10 bases left in between. This chain's CDR3 is CSASTAGQETQYF. The CDR3 bases are TGCAGTGCTAGCACCGCAGGACAAGAGACCCAGTACTTC.

The rearrangement uses TRBV29-1 and TRBJ2-1, with 9 bases lining up with TRBD2. CDR3 length: 16 amino acids. Germline V lookup: CDR1 SQVTM, CDR2 ANQGSEA. Unmatched junction bases numbered 11, after V lost 4 bases and J lost 4 bases. The CDR3 DNA reads TGCAGCGTTGTCGGGTTAGCGGGGGCCCATTACAATGAGCAGTTCTTC. It yields the protein CSVVGLAGAHYNEQFF.

The chain is built from TRBV12-3 or TRBV12-4 and TRBJ1-2; maybe TRBD1 (5 bases). The CDR3 runs to 14 residues. V was trimmed by 3 bases and J by 7 bases, leaving 15 bases between them. The CDR3 loop is CASSFGGVSGGYTF. The DNA of the CDR3 is TGTGCCAGCAGTTTTGGAGGGGTTTCTGGTGGCTACACCTTC.

The chain links TRBV10-2 to TRBJ2-7; a possible D gene is TRBD2 (6 bases). The CDR3 spans 14 residues. Germline assignment: CDR1 WSHSY and CDR2 SAAADI. Trimming removed 6 bases at V and 6 bases at J, with 18 bases between. Written as DNA, the CDR3 is TGCGCCAGCAGCGCCTTGGGAGCGGGCCTCGAGCAGTACTTC. Its protein product is CASSALGAGLEQYF.

The CDR3 coding sequence is TGCAGTGCTAGTTTCACAGGGAGAGGCTACACCTTC. Protein: CSASFTGRGYTF. V usage is TRBV20-1 and J usage is TRBJ1-2; possible D gene TRBD1, 6 bases. The CDR3 sequence is 12 residues long. The germline V gene encodes CDR1 DFQATT and CDR2 SNEGSKA (reference sequence). Trimming took 3 bases from V and 8 from J, leaving 13 bases between them.

The V and J genes are TRBV4-2 and TRBJ2-3, with a tentative D call TRBD1 (6 bases). The V gene lost 1 base and the J gene lost 2 bases, with 13 bases spanning the gap. This CDR3 comprises 16 residues. Per the germline V gene, CDR1 is LGHNA and CDR2 is YNFKEQ. The CDR3 protein is CASSQVGDTHTDTQYF. The CDR3 bases are TGTGCCAGCAGCCAAGTGGGGGACACCCACACAGATACGCAGTATTTT.

The CDR3 DNA reads TGCGCCAGCAGCTATAGGGACGGTTCCAATTCACCCCTCCACTTT. Translating it yields CASSYRDGSNSPLHF. J is TRBJ1-6 and V is TRBV5-1, with TRBD1 as a possible D gene (5 bases). The CDR3 length is 15 residues. The V gene lost 3 bases and the J gene lost 7 bases, with 14 bases spanning the gap. Germline V gene lookup returns CDR1 SGHRS and CDR2 YFSETQ.

V is TRBV3-1 and J is TRBJ1-4; 7 bases agree with TRBD1. The germline V gene encodes CDR1 LGHDT and CDR2 YNNKEL (reference sequence). The trim removed 4 bases at V and 2 bases at J, leaving 4 bases unmatched. The CDR3 spans 15 residues. The CDR3 protein is CASSPNRGTNEKLFF. In DNA, the CDR3 is TGTGCCAGCAGCCCCAACAGGGGCACTAATGAAAAACTGTTTTTT.

This clonotype was picked up one time. CDR3 loop: CASSVYTEAFF. The CDR3, as DNA: TGTGCCAGCTCAGTCTACACTGAAGCTTTCTTT. The chain couples TRBV28 to TRBJ1-1; D not resolved. The CDR3 spans 11 residues. V dropped 8 bases and J dropped 3 bases, with 7 bases sitting between them. Germline CDR1 and CDR2: MDHEN and SYDVKM. The full variable domain, rest sourced from reference TRBV28 and TRBJ1-1, is DVKVTQSSRYLVKRTGEKVFLECVQDMDHENMFWYRQDPGLGLRLIYFSYDVKMKEKGDIPEGYSVSREKKERFSLILESASTNQTSMYLCASSVYTEAFFGQGTRLTVV.

The chain couples TRBV9 to TRBJ2-1, with D unclear. The germline V gene encodes CDR1 SGDLS and CDR2 YYNGEE. The CDR3 spans 13 residues. Trimming took off 3 bases at V and 7 bases at J, with 11 bases between the two ends. Written as DNA, the CDR3 is TGTGCCAGCAGCGGTTCGAACGGGAATGAGCAGTTCTTC. Translated: CASSGSNGNEQFF.

V is TRBV29-1 and J is TRBJ2-3, with TRBD2 matching over 13 bases. V lost 4 bases, J lost 3 bases, and 7 bases stayed unmatched. CDR3 length equals 16 residues. The germline V gene encodes CDR1 SQVTM and CDR2 ANQGSEA. The CDR3 protein is CSVAGTSGDLTDTQYF. DNA for the CDR3: TGCAGCGTTGCCGGGACTAGCGGGGATCTAACAGATACGCAGTATTTT.

Regarding this clonotype: The junction departs from the called germline gene at one end, perhaps through a read error. This sequence joins TRBV12-5 and TRBJ1-1, with no clear D. This CDR3 is 12 amino acids long. The germline V gene encodes CDR1 LGHNT and CDR2 FRNRAP. In DNA form, the CDR3 reads TGTGCTAGTGGTTTGGTACGTGACATCAAGGACTTT. This gives the protein CASGLVRDIKDF.

The chain links TRBV6-5 to TRBJ1-5; unclear D gene. Trimming stripped 6 bases from V and 3 bases from J, with 12 bases between. CDR1 MNHEY and CDR2 SVGAGI come from the germline V gene. This CDR3 has 14 residues. CDR3 loop: CASSPANSNQPQHF. For the CDR3, the DNA is TGTGCCAGCAGCCCCGCTAACTCCAATCAGCCCCAGCATTTT.

The sample holds one count of this clonotype. CDR3 loop: CASSKEQEDRQGDGYTF. The DNA for the CDR3 is TGTGCCAGCAGCAAAGAGCAAGAGGACAGACAGGGGGATGGCTACACCTTC. The V gene is TRBV21-1, the J gene TRBJ1-2; TRBD1, as called in the table, went unchecked against the DNA. TRBV21-1 is a pseudogene segment. The CDR3 loop spans 17 amino acids.

This chain uses TRBV7-2 with TRBJ2-5, with 7 bases that match TRBD2. Germline assignment: CDR1 SGHTA and CDR2 FQGNSA. This CDR3 has 15 residues. V lost 5 bases, J lost 8 bases, and 14 bases stayed unmatched. CDR3 nucleotide sequence: TGTGCCAGCAGCCCGATGGGGGGGGAAGGGGTCACCCAGTACTTC. It is translated as CASSPMGGEGVTQYF. The whole variable domain, filled in from reference TRBV7-2 and TRBJ2-5, reads GAGVSQSPSNKVTEKGKDVELRCDPISGHTALYWYRQSLGQGLEFLIYFQGNSAPDKSGLPSDRFSAERTGGSVSTLTIQRTQQEDSAVYLCASSPMGGEGVTQYFGPGTRLLVL.

V and J are TRBV4-1 and TRBJ2-5, with D perhaps being TRBD1 or TRBD2 (5 bases each). V shed 1 base and J shed 2 bases, with 11 bases lying between them. Germline CDR1 reads MGHRA; CDR2 reads YSYEKL. The CDR3 runs 15 residues. CDR3 sequence reads: CASSQAGRGQETQYF. DNA of the CDR3: TGCGCCAGCAGCCAAGCGGGGCGTGGACAAGAGACCCAGTACTTC.